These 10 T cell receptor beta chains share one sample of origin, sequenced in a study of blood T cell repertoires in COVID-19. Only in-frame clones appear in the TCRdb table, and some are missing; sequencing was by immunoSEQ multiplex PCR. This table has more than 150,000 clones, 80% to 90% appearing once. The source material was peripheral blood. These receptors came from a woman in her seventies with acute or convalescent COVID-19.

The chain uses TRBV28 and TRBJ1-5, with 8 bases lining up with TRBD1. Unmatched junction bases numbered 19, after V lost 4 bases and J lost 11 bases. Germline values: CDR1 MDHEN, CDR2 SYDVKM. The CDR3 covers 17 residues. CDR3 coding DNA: TGTGCCAGCAGTTCAAATGGACAGGGACGGAGCGCGGGGTCCCAGCATTTT. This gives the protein CASSSNGQGRSAGSQHF.

The CDR3 region has the DNA TGTGCCAGCAGAAAGGGGGCTGAAGCTTTCTTT. Translating it yields CASRKGAEAFF. The chain uses TRBV7-2 and TRBJ1-1; D possibly corresponds to TRBD1 (6 bases). The CDR3 totals 11 residues. Germline V CDR1 and CDR2: SGHTA, FQGNSA. V was clipped by 6 bases and J by 6 bases, with 8 bases between them.

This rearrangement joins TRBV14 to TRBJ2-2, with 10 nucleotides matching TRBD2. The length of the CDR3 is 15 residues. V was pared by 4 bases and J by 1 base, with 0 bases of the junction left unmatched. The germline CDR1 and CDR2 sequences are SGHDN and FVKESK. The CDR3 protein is CASSRTSGNTGELFF. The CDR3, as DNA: TGTGCCAGCAGCCGGACTAGCGGGAACACCGGGGAGCTGTTTTTT.

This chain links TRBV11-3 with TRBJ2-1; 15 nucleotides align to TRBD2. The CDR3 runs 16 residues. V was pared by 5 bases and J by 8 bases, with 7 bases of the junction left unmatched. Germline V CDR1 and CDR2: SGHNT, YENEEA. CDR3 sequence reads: CASSLGLAGGPDEQFF. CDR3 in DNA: TGTGCCAGCAGCCTGGGACTAGCGGGAGGTCCGGATGAGCAGTTCTTC. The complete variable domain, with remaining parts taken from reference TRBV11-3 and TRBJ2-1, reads EAGVVQSPRYKIIEKKQPVAFWCNPISGHNTLYWYLQNLGQGPELLIRYENEEAVDDSQLPKDRFSAERLKGVDSTLKIQPAELGDSAVYLCASSLGLAGGPDEQFFGPGTRLTVL.

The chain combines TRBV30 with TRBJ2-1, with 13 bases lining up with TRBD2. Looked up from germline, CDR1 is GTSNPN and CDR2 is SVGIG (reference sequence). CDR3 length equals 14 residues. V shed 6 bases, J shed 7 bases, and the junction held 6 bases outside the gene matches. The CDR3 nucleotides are TGTGCCTGCAAACTAGCGGGGGGGCCTAATGAGCAGTTCTTC. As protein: CACKLAGGPNEQFF.

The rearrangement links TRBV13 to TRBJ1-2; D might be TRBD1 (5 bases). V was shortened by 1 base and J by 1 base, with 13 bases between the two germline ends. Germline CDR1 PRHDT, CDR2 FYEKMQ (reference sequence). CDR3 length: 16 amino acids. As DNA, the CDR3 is TGTGCCAGCAGCTTAGAAGGATGGGGGGGTAACTATGGCTACACCTTC. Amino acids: CASSLEGWGGNYGYTF. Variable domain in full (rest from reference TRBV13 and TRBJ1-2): AAGVIQSPRHLIKEKRETATLKCYPIPRHDTVYWYQQGPGQDPQFLISFYEKMQSDKGSIPDRFSAQQFSDYHSELNMSSLELGDSALYFCASSLEGWGGNYGYTFGSGTRLTVV.

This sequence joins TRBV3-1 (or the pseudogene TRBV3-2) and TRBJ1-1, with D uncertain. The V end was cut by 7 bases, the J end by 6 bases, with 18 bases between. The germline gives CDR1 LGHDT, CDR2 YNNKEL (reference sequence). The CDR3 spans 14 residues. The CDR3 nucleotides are TGTGCCAGCACTCCCGGGGAAGGGCCGGCTGAAGCTTTCTTT. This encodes CASTPGEGPAEAFF.

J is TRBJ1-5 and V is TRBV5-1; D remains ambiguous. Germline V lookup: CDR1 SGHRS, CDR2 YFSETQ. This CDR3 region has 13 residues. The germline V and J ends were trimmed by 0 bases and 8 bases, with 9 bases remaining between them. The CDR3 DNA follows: TGCGCCAGCAGCTTGGACACGGGAGAGCCCCAGCATTTT. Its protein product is CASSLDTGEPQHF.

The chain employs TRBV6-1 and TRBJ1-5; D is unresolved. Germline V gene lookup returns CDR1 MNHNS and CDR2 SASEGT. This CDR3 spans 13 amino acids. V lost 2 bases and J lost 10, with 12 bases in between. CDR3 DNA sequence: TGTGCCAGCAGTGAATTTTCGGGGAGACCCCAGCATTTT. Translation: CASSEFSGRPQHF.

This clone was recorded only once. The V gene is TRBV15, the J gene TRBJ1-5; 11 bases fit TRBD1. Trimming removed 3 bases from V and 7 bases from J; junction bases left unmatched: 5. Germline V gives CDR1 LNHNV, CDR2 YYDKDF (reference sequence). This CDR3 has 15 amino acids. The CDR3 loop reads CATSSGQGAGQPQHF. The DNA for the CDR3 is TGTGCCACCAGCAGCGGACAGGGGGCGGGCCAGCCCCAGCATTTT.